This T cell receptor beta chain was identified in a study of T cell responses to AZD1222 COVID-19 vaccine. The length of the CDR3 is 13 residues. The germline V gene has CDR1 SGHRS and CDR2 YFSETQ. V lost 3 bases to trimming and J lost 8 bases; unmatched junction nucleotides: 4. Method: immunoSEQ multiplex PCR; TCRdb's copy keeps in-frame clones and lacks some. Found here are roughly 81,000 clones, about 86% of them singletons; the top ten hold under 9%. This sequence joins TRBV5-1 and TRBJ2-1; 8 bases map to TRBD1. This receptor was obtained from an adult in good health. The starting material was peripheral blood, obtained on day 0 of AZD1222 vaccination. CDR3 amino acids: CASSSDRGYEQFF. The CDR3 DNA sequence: TGCGCCAGCAGCTCCGACAGGGGTTATGAGCAGTTCTTC.